The entry below describes one T cell receptor beta chain. The treatment: randomized to nivolumab then ipilimumab (arm A) or the reverse (arm B). The data stem from a study of sequential checkpoint blockade in melanoma. CDR1 and CDR2 from the germline V gene are SNHLY and FYNNEI. V lost 2 bases to trimming and J lost 10 bases, with 21 bases between them. The CDR3 covers 16 residues. The data were produced by immunoSEQ multiplex PCR, yet TCRdb's version contains in-frame clones alone and is incomplete. This repertoire shows tens of thousands of clones, approximately 86% found once; its top ten account for around a fifth.

This TCR derives from a human donor with melanoma. Sequencing used CD8+ T cells sorted from blood (inferred from file names), obtained from a patient given nivolumab and ipilimumab in sequence. The rearrangement links TRBV2 to TRBJ1-5; D is uncertain. CDR3 sequence reads: CASSETAGQQISPQHF. CDR3 coding DNA: TGTGCCAGCAGTGAAACCGCAGGCCAGCAAATCAGTCCCCAGCATTTT.